A selection of T cell receptor beta chains follows, all from one sample in a study of T cells after yellow fever vaccination. TCRdb redid the calling of the 5' RACE reads with MiXCR, one entry per CDR3 protein. This table holds more than 3,500 distinct CDR3 sequences, under 8.5% found once. This material consisted of PBMCs, either bulk or a sorted T-cell subset (CD4+, CD8+, memory, or dextramer-sorted; not recorded which), taken around 45 days after the first yellow fever vaccination. These receptors originate from a man between 18 and 29 years old who received the YFV17D yellow fever vaccine. Each CDR3 is given with its conserved first and last residue. A D gene is named only where the DNA matches it firmly. The size of a clone is reported for some rows only, either as once, few or many, or as a class for expanded clones.

d_gene	abundance	v_gene	j_gene	CDR3aa	CDR3nt
.	many	TRBV20-1	TRBJ2-1	CSARVDRRVGDEQFF	TGCAGTGCTAGAGTTGACCGCAGGGTCGGAGATGAGCAGTTCTTC
.	many	TRBV6-5	TRBJ1-1	CASRYGGLGNTEAFF	TGTGCCAGCAGGTACGGGGGTTTAGGGAACACTGAAGCTTTCTTT
.	many	TRBV4-1	TRBJ1-2	CASSQEWHPRGYGYTF	TGCGCCAGCAGCCAAGAGTGGCACCCTCGCGGGTATGGCTACACCTTC
.	many	TRBV4-3	TRBJ1-4	CASSSRSPGEGEKLFF	TGCGCCAGCAGCTCGCGCTCCCCGGGAGAGGGGGAAAAACTGTTTTTT
.	many	TRBV9	TRBJ1-4	CASSVAGVNEKLFF	TGTGCCAGCAGCGTAGCCGGGGTTAATGAAAAACTGTTTTTT
.	many	TRBV6-1	TRBJ2-1	CASSTGGLPYNEQFF	TGTGCCAGCAGTACCGGGGGTCTCCCCTACAATGAGCAGTTCTTC
.	many	TRBV11-1	TRBJ2-7	CASSLAYGPAYEQYF	TGTGCCAGCAGCTTAGCGTATGGACCAGCCTACGAGCAGTACTTC
.	many	TRBV27	TRBJ2-2	CASSLRGIGELFF	TGTGCCAGCAGTTTGAGAGGGATCGGGGAGCTGTTTTTT
.	many	TRBV19	TRBJ1-1	CASSIDVGRSEAFF	TGTGCCAGTAGTATAGATGTCGGCAGGTCAGAAGCTTTCTTT
TRBD2	many	TRBV20-1	TRBJ2-1	CSATRLETSGNEQFF	TGCAGTGCTACTCGACTGGAGACTAGCGGCAATGAGCAGTTCTTC
TRBD2	medium-sized	TRBV6-5	TRBJ2-5	CASSYSGGGETQYF	TGTGCCAGCAGTTACAGCGGGGGGGGGGAGACCCAGTACTTC
.	many	TRBV6-2/TRBV6-3	TRBJ1-2	CASSRPREKDGYTF	TGTGCCAGCAGCCGCCCCAGGGAGAAGGATGGCTACACCTTC
TRBD2	many	TRBV11-3	TRBJ2-1	CASSLGLAGKNEQFF	TGTGCCAGCAGCTTGGGACTAGCGGGGAAGAATGAGCAGTTCTTC
.	many	TRBV28	TRBJ1-3	CASSFNSGNTIYF	TGTGCCAGCAGTTTTAACTCTGGAAACACCATATATTTT
.	.	TRBV9	TRBJ1-1	CASSVDGRGIMNTEAFF	TGTGCCAGCAGCGTAGATGGCCGGGGGATCATGAACACTGAAGCTTTCTTT
.	many	TRBV5-1	TRBJ2-1	CASSSWTGPHNEQFF	TGCGCCAGCAGCTCCTGGACGGGGCCCCACAATGAGCAGTTCTTC
.	many	TRBV11-2	TRBJ2-2	CASSLVGGGELFF	TGTGCCAGCAGCTTAGTAGGCGGGGGGGAGCTGTTTTTT
TRBD2	many	TRBV20-1	TRBJ2-1	CSASRTSGGFSYNEQFF	TGCAGTGCTAGCCGCACTAGCGGGGGTTTTTCCTACAATGAGCAGTTCTTC
TRBD2	many	TRBV9	TRBJ2-1	CASSSGGVGYNEQFF	TGTGCCAGCAGTAGCGGGGGTGTGGGCTACAATGAGCAGTTCTTC
.	medium-sized	TRBV12-3/TRBV12-4	TRBJ2-1	CASSPYVVSSYNEQFF	TGTGCCAGCAGTCCCTATGTGGTAAGCTCCTACAATGAGCAGTTCTTC
.	medium-sized	TRBV20-1	TRBJ2-7	CSALQGYEQYF	TGCAGTGCTTTACAGGGTTACGAGCAGTACTTC
.	many	TRBV12-3/TRBV12-4	TRBJ2-1	CASSPGFSEQFF	TGTGCCAGCAGCCCAGGGTTCAGCGAGCAGTTCTTC
.	many	TRBV12-5	TRBJ2-7	CASGLDGYEQYF	TGTGCTAGTGGTTTGGACGGATACGAGCAGTACTTC
.	many	TRBV28	TRBJ2-5	CASSFPTPGTQYF	TGTGCCAGCAGTTTTCCGACTCCCGGGACCCAGTACTTC
.	many	TRBV5-6	TRBJ2-5	CASDSTDLETQYF	TGTGCCAGCGACAGTACGGACCTAGAGACCCAGTACTTC
TRBD1	few	TRBV5-6	TRBJ2-1	CASPPGQHNEQFF	TGTGCCAGCCCGCCGGGACAGCACAATGAGCAGTTCTTC
.	many	TRBV5-1	TRBJ1-2	CASSLWTENYGYTF	TGCGCCAGCAGCCTGTGGACGGAGAACTATGGCTACACCTTC
.	medium-sized	TRBV13	TRBJ2-3	CASSFSSTDTQYF	TGTGCCAGCAGCTTCTCCAGCACAGATACGCAGTATTTT
.	many	TRBV20-1	TRBJ1-5	CSAQLRNQPQHF	TGCAGTGCTCAGCTCAGGAATCAGCCCCAGCATTTT